The present T cell receptor (beta chain) was sequenced within a study of blood T cell repertoires in COVID-19. Whole-study context: Samples representing acute and convalescent COVID-19 were sourced from the United States, Italy and Spain. Nucleic acid was either cDNA or gDNA, and it came from T cells, B-cell-depleted T cells, or PBMCs.

Trimming removed 1 base at V and 4 bases at J, with 4 bases between. The CDR3 totals 13 residues. Germline CDR1 and CDR2: SGHNT and YENEEA. As processed by the authors: Nucleated cell counts were estimated from reference gene primer amplification. Assay: immunoSEQ multiplex PCR; the TCRdb copy retains only in-frame clones and omits some. That table gives V, J and clone size, and the DNA gave D and trimming. The profile covers 470,000 or so clones, with around 89% appearing a single time and roughly 4% taken by the ten largest. As for this clone: This CDR3 is also generated by other DNA sequences in the sample.

This TCR derives from a woman aged 30 to 39 with acute or convalescent COVID-19. Source material: peripheral blood. The gene calls are TRBV11-3 and TRBJ2-2; D remains ambiguous. CDR3 bases: TGTGCCAGCAGCTTAGGAGGCACCGGGGAGCTGTTTTTT. Encoded protein: CASSLGGTGELFF.